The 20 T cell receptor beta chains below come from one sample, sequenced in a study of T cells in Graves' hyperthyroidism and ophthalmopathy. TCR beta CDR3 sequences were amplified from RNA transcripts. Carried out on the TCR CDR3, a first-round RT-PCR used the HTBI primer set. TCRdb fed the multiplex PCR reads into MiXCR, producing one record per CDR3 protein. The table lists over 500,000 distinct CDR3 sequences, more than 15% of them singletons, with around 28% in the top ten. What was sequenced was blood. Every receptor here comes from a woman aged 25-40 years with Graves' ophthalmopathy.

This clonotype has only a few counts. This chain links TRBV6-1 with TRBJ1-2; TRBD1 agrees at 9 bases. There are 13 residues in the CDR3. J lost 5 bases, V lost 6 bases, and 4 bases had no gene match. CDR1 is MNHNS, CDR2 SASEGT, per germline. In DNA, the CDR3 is TGTGCCAGCAGCCATGACAGGGGGTATGGCTACACCTTC. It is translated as CASSHDRGYGYTF.

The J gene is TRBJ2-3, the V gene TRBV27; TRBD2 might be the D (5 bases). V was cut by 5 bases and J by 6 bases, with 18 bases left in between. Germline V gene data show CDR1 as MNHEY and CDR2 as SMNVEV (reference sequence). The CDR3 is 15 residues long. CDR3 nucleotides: TGTGCCAGCAGTCCCATACTAGGAGACCCGGATACGCAGTATTTT. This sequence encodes CASSPILGDPDTQYF.

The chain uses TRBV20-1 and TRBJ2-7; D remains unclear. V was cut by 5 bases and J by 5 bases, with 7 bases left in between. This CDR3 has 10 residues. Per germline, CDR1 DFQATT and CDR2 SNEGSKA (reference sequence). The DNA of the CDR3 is TGCAGTGCTCAGTGGGACGAGCAGTACTTC. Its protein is CSAQWDEQYF.

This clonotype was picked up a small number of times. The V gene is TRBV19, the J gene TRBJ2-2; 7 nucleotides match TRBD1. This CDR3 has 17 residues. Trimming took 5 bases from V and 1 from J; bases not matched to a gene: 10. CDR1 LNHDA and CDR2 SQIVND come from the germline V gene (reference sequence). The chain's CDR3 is CASSAQGIGENTGELFF. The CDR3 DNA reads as TGTGCCAGTAGTGCACAGGGGATAGGGGAGAACACCGGGGAGCTGTTTTTT.

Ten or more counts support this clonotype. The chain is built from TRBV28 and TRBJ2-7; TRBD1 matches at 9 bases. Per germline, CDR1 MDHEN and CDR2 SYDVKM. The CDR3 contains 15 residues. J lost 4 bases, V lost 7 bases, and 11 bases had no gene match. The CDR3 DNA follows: TGTGCCAGCATCACGGGACAGGGTGGGTCTTACGAGCAGTACTTC. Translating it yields CASITGQGGSYEQYF.

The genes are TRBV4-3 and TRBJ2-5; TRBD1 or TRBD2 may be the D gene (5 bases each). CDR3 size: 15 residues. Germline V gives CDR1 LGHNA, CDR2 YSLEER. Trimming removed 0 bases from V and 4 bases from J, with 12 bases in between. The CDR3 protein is CASSQEWGIGETQYF. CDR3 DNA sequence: TGCGCCAGCAGCCAAGAATGGGGGATCGGAGAGACCCAGTACTTC.

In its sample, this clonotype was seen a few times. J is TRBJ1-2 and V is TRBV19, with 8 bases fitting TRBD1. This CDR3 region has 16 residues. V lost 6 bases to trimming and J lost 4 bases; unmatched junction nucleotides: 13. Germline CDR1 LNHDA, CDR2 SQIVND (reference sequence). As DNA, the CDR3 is TGTGCCAGTAGACTCCAACCGAGACAGGGGATCTATGGCTACACCTTC. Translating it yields CASRLQPRQGIYGYTF.

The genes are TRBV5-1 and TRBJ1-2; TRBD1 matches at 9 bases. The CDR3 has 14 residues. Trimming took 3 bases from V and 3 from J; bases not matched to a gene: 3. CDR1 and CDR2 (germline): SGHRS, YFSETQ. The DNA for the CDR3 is TGCGCCAGCAGCTGGGGGGACAGGGACTATGGCTACACCTTC. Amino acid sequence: CASSWGDRDYGYTF.

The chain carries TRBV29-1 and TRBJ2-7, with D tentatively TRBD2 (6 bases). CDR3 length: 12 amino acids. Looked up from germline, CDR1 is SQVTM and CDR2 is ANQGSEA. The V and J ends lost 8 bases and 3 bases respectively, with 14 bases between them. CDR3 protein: CSTRDSYYEQYF. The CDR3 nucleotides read TGCAGCACGAGGGACTCCTACTACGAGCAGTACTTC.

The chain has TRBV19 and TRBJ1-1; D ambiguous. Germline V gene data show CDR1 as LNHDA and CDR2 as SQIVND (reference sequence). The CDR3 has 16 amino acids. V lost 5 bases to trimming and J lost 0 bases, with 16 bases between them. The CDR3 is CASSHWWAEMNTEAFF. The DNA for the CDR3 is TGTGCCAGTAGTCATTGGTGGGCGGAAATGAACACTGAAGCTTTCTTT.

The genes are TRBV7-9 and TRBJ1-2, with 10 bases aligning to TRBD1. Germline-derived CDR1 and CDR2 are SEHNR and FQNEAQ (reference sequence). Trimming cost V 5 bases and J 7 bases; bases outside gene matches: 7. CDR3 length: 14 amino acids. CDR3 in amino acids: CASSRAGTGAGYTF. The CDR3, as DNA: TGTGCCAGCAGCCGAGCCGGGACAGGGGCTGGCTACACCTTC.

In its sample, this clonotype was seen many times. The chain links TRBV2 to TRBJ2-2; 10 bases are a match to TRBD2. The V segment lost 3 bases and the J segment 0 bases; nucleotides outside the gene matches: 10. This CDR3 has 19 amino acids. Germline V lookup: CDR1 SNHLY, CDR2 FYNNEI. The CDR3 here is CASSESLAGVGANTGELFF. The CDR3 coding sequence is TGTGCCAGCAGTGAGAGTCTAGCGGGAGTCGGAGCGAACACCGGGGAGCTGTTTTTT.

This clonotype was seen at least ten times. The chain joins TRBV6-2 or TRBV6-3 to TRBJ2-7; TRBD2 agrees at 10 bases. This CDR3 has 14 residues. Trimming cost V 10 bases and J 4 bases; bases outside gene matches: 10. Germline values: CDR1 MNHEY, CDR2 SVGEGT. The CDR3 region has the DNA TGTGCCACCCTAGCGGGAGCCCCCACATACGAGCAGTACTTC. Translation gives CATLAGAPTYEQYF.

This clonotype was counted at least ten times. This CDR3 reads CSVPLTGALAFF. CDR3 nucleotides: TGCAGTGTCCCCCTAACGGGAGCATTAGCTTTCTTT. This sequence joins TRBV20-1 and TRBJ1-1; D is undetermined. The CDR3 length is 12 residues. Germline V gene lookup returns CDR1 DFQATT and CDR2 SNEGSKA (reference sequence). With 7 bases removed from V and 10 bases from J, the gap between germline ends came to 19 bases.

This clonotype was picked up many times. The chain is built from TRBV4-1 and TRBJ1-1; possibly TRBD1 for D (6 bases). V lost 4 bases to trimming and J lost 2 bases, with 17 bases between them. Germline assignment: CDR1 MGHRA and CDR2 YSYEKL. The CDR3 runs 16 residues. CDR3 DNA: TGCGCCAGCAGCCCCAACAGGGTGGTTGTTAACACTGAAGCTTTCTTT. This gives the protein CASSPNRVVVNTEAFF.

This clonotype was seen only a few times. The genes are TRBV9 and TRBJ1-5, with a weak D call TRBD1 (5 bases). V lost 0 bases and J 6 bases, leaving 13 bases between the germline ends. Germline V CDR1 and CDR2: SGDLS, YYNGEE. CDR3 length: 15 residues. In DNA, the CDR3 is TGTGCCAGCAGCGTAGAGGGAGGGGACGGTCAGCCCCAGCATTTT. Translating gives CASSVEGGDGQPQHF.

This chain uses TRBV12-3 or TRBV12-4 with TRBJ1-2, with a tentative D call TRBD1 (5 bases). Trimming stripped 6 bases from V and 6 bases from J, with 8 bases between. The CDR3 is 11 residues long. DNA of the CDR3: TGTGCCAGCAGAGGGGTTCATGGCTACACCTTC. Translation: CASRGVHGYTF.

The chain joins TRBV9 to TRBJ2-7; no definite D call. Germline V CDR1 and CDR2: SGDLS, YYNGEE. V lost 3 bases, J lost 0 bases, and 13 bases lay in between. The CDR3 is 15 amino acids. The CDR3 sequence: CASSATASSSYEQYF. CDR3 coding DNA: TGTGCCAGCAGCGCCACGGCCAGTAGCTCCTACGAGCAGTACTTC.

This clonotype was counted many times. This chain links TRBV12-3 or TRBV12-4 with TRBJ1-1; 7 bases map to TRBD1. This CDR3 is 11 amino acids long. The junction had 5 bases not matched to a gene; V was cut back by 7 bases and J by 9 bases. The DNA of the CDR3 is TGTGCCAGCAAGACAGGGCACAAAGCTTTCTTT. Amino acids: CASKTGHKAFF.

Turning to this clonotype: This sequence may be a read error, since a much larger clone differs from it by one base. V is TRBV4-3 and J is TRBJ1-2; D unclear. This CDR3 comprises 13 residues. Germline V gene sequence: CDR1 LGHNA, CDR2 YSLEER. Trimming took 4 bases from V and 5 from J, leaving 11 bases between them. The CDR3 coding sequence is TGCGCCAGCAGCCGAGAGCGTCGGTATGGCTACACCTTC. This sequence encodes CASSRERRYGYTF.